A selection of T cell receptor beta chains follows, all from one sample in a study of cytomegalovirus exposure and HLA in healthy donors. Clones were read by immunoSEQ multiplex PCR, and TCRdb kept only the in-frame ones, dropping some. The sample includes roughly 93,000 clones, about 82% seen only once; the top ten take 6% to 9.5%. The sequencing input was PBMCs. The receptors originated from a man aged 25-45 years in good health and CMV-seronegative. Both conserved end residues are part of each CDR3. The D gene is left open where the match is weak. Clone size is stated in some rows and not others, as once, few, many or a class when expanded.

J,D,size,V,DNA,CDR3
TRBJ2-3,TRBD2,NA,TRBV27,TGTGCCAGCAGTTTATCCCCAGGCGGGAGGCCAGATACGCAGTATTTT,CASSLSPGGRPDTQYF
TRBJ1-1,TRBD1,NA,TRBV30,TGTGCCTGGAGTGTACTTGAGACAGGGATCCCTGAAGCTTTCTTT,CAWSVLETGIPEAFF
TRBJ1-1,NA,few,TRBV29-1,TGCAGCGTTGAAGGACGGGGCACTGAAGCTTTCTTT,CSVEGRGTEAFF
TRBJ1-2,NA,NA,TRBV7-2,TGTGCCAGCAGAGGTGGGGGGGTCGGTGGCTACACCTTC,CASRGGGVGGYTF
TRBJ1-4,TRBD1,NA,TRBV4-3,TGCGCCAGCAGCCCTGGGACAGGGGGCGTGGATGAAAAACTGTTTTTT,CASSPGTGGVDEKLFF
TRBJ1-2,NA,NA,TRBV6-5,TGTGCCAGCGGACAGACACTCTATGGCTACACCTTC,CASGQTLYGYTF
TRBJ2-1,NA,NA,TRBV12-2,TGTGCAAGTCGGACTAGCGGGAAATCCAATGAGCAGTTCTTC,CASRTSGKSNEQFF
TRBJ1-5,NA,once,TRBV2,TGTGCCAGCAGGATGGACACGAGCAATCAGCCCCAGCATTTT,CASRMDTSNQPQHF
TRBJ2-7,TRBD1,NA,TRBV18,TGTGCCAGCTCAAGGGACAGAAGCTACGAGCAGTACTTC,CASSRDRSYEQYF
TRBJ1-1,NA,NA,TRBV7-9,TGTGCCAGCAGCAAAACTTGGACAGAAAACACTGAAGCTTTCTTT,CASSKTWTENTEAFF
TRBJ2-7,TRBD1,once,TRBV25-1,TGTGCCAGCAGTGATTTTACCGGACAGGGGGCTCAGCAGTACTTC,CASSDFTGQGAQQYF
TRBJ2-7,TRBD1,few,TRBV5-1,TGCGCCAGCAGCTCTATCCGGGACAGGAGCTCCTACGAGCAGTACTTC,CASSSIRDRSSYEQYF
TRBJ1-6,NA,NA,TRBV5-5,TGTGCCAGCAGCTTGTTAGGGCGGCGGGATTCACCCCTCCACTTT,CASSLLGRRDSPLHF
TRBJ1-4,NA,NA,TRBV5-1,TGCGCCAGCACCGGTGGGGCTGCAACTAATGAAAAACTGTTTTTT,CASTGGAATNEKLFF
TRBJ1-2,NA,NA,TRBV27,TGTGCCAGCAGTTCTCAGACAGGACGTACGGGCTACACCTTC,CASSSQTGRTGYTF
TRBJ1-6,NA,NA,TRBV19,TGTGCCAGTAGTGCGACGGACAGCCATAATTCACCCCTCCACTTT,CASSATDSHNSPLHF
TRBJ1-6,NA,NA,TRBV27,TGTGCCAGCAGTTCGGAGGGAGCGAACTCACCCCTCCACTTT,CASSSEGANSPLHF
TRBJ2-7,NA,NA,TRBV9,TGTGCCAGCAGCGCAGGGGTCCCCTCCTACGAGCAGTACTTC,CASSAGVPSYEQYF
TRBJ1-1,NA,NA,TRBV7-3,TGTGCCAGCAGTTCTGTACCGGGACACCGGGGCACTGAAGCTTTCTTT,CASSSVPGHRGTEAFF
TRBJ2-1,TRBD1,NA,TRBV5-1,TGCGCCAGCAGCTGGCCGGGACAGGGGAGTCTAGCGGGCCTAAAGAATGAGCAGTTCTTC,CASSWPGQGSLAGLKNEQFF
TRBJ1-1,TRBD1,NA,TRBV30,TGTGCCTGGAGCGAACGCCCCGACAGGGGAACTGAAGCTTTCTTT,CAWSERPDRGTEAFF
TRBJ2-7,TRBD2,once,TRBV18,TGTGCCAGCTCACCTAGCGGGGCCCTATCCCAGGAGCAGTACTTC,CASSPSGALSQEQYF
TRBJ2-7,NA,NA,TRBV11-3,TGTGCCAGCAGTTTGCAGGGGACCTACGAGCAGTACTTC,CASSLQGTYEQYF
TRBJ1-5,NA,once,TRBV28,TGTGCCAGCACAGGACAGAAGAATCAGCCCCAGCATTTT,CASTGQKNQPQHF
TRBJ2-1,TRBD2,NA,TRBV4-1,TGCGCCAGCAGCTGGTCGCTAGCGGGAGTCAATGAGCAGTTCTTC,CASSWSLAGVNEQFF
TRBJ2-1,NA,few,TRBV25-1,TGTGCCAGCAGTGAATTGCGGGGGCCCAATGAGCAGTTCTTC,CASSELRGPNEQFF
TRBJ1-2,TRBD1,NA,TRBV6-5,TGTGCCAGCAGTTATAGGGGGCTCGGCTATGGCTACACCTTC,CASSYRGLGYGYTF
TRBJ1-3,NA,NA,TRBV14,TGTGCCAGCAGCCAGACAACAGGGTGGGGAAACACCATATATTTT,CASSQTTGWGNTIYF
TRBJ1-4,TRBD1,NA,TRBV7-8,TGTGCCAGCAGCCTACCGACAGGGGGCGGGGAAAAACTGTTTTTT,CASSLPTGGGEKLFF
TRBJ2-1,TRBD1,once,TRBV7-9,TGTGCCAGCAGCTCCAACAGGGGAAGCAATGAGCAGTTCTTC,CASSSNRGSNEQFF
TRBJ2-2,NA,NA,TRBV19,TGTGCCAGTAGTATTAGCAGAAACACCGGGGAGCTGTTTTTT,CASSISRNTGELFF
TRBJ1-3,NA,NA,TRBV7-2,TGTGCCAGCAGCAGTAGGACACTCTCTGGAAACACCATATATTTT,CASSSRTLSGNTIYF
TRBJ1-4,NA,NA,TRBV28,TGTGCCAGCAGTTTGTGGCAGGGTTACGAAAAACTGTTTTTT,CASSLWQGYEKLFF
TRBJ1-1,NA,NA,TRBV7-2,TGTGCCAGCAGCCGGGGGACCATGAACACTGAAGCTTTCTTT,CASSRGTMNTEAFF
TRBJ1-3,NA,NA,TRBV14,TGTGCCAGCAGCGTTGGTAGCTCTGGAAACACCATATATTTT,CASSVGSSGNTIYF
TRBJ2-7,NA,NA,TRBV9,TGTGCCAGCAGCCCCTCCCGGTTCGGCTACGAGCAGTACTTC,CASSPSRFGYEQYF
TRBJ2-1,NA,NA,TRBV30,TGTGCCTGGAGTGTTGAATGGGCTCCTGAGCAGTTCTTC,CAWSVEWAPEQFF
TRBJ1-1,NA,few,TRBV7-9,TGTGCCAGCAGCTTAGGGGGGGTGAACACTGAAGCTTTCTTT,CASSLGGVNTEAFF
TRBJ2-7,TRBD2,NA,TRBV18,TGTGCCAGCTCACCGGAGGGGACTAGCGGGAGCGAGCAGTACTTC,CASSPEGTSGSEQYF
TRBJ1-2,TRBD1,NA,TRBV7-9,TGTGCCAGCACCCCCGTGGGACAGAACTATGGCTACACCTTC,CASTPVGQNYGYTF